Below are 5 T cell receptor beta chains sequenced from a single sample in a study of graft-versus-host responses after intestinal transplantation. Some clones are missing from TCRdb's copy, which holds only in-frame ones; the method was immunoSEQ multiplex PCR. The sample contains some 13,000 clones, roughly a third of which appear only once. The specimen comprised alloreactive CD4+ T cells from a mixed lymphocyte reaction culture, sampled before intestinal transplant. Stated subset: CFSE-low proliferating T cells sorted from approximately six-day pre-transplant mixed lymphocyte reaction (GvH or HvG direction). All receptors come from a human patient who received an intestinal transplant.

This chain joins TRBV7-9 and TRBJ2-1, with D maybe TRBD2 (6 bases). The CDR3 covers 16 residues. V gave up 2 bases and J gave up 5 bases, with 16 bases separating them. Germline CDR1 and CDR2: SEHNR and FQNEAQ (reference sequence). CDR3 coding DNA: TGTGCCAGCAGCTTAAATAGCGGAGGGAGCCACAATGAGCAGTTCTTC. Translation gives CASSLNSGGSHNEQFF. The entire variable domain, with the rest obtained from reference TRBV7-9 and TRBJ2-1, is as follows: DTGVSQNPRHKITKRGQNVTFRCDPISEHNRLYWYRQTLGQGPEFLTYFQNEAQLEKSRLLSDRFSAERPKGSFSTLEIQRTEQGDSAMYLCASSLNSGGSHNEQFFGPGTRLTVL.

The rearrangement uses TRBV2 and TRBJ2-7; 12 nucleotides line up with TRBD2. This CDR3 comprises 15 residues. V was pared by 6 bases and J by 3 bases, with 6 bases of the junction left unmatched. Germline CDR1 and CDR2: SNHLY and FYNNEI. The CDR3 DNA sequence: TGTGCCAGCAGCTCAGGACTAGCGGGGTACTACGAGCAGTACTTC. Its translation: CASSSGLAGYYEQYF.

The chain links TRBV7-9 to TRBJ1-5; D is unresolved. This CDR3 has 13 residues. Trimming removed 4 bases from V and 7 bases from J, with 11 bases in between. CDR1 is SEHNR and CDR2 is FQNEAQ in the germline V gene (reference sequence). DNA of the CDR3: TGTGCCAGCAGCTCCACAAGCGGGCAGCCCCAGCATTTT. This encodes CASSSTSGQPQHF.

This clone was seen a few times. This chain links TRBV5-3 with TRBJ2-7, with 8 nucleotides matching TRBD2. TRBV5-3 is an open reading frame whose function is uncertain. The trim removed 8 bases at V and 6 bases at J, leaving 16 bases unmatched. The CDR3 runs to 15 residues. This chain's CDR3 is CASSILAEPRSEQYF. The CDR3 DNA is TGTGCCAGCAGCATACTAGCGGAGCCCAGGAGCGAGCAGTACTTC.

The CDR3, as DNA: TGTGCCAGCAGCCACCGGCCCGCGAGCTCCTACGAGCAGTACTTC. Its translation: CASSHRPASSYEQYF. This chain connects TRBV11-2 to TRBJ2-7, with no clear D. Germline V gene data show CDR1 as SGHAT and CDR2 as FQNNGV. V was shortened by 5 bases and J by 0 bases, with 14 bases between the two germline ends. The CDR3 length is 15 residues.